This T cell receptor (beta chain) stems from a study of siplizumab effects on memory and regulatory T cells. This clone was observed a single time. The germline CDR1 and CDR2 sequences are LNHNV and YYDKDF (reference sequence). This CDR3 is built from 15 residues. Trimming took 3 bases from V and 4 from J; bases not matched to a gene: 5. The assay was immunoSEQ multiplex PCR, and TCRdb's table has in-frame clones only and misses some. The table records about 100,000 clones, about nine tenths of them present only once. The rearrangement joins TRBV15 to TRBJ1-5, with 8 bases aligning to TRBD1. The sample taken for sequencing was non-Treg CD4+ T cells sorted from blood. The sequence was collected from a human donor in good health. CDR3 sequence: CATSSKWTGNQPQHF. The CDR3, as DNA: TGTGCCACCAGCAGTAAGTGGACAGGGAATCAGCCCCAGCATTTT.